The sequence of this T cell receptor beta chain was determined in a study of shared clonotypes between healthy human individuals. Some clones are missing from TCRdb's copy, which holds only in-frame ones; the method was immunoSEQ multiplex PCR. The sample lists 1.5 million to 1.9 million clones; approximately 98% were seen once. Germline V CDR1 and CDR2: MRHNA, SNTAGT. V was cut by 9 bases and J by 4 bases, with 20 bases left in between. CDR3 length: 15 amino acids. The sequenced material came from naive CD4+ T cells sorted from blood. Specified subset: CD45RA+ positively selected. This chain links TRBV6-4 with TRBJ2-3; a possible D gene is TRBD2 (6 bases). This TCR derives from a man aged 25 to 40 in good health. CDR3 residues: CARTFDGGDPDTQYF. DNA of the CDR3: TGTGCCAGAACTTTCGACGGAGGGGATCCAGATACGCAGTATTTT.